These 7 T cell receptor beta chains share one sample of origin, sequenced in a study of T cells in Graves' hyperthyroidism and ophthalmopathy. Amplification of TCR beta CDR3 regions used RNA as the template. Using the HTBI primer set, a first-round RT-PCR was run on the TCR CDR3. One entry per CDR3 protein results from TCRdb running MiXCR on the multiplex PCR reads. The sample contains some 600,000 distinct CDR3 sequences, roughly 14% of which appear only once. Sequencing used blood. The receptors come from a woman in her 30s with Graves' hyperthyroidism that later progressed to Graves' ophthalmopathy.

In this sample, this clonotype turned up many times. The rearrangement links TRBV7-9 to TRBJ2-5, with D perhaps matching TRBD2 (5 bases). V was pared by 5 bases and J by 0 bases, with 10 bases between. This CDR3 comprises 14 residues. The V gene's germline CDR1 is SEHNR and CDR2 FQNEAQ (reference sequence). The CDR3 protein is CASSRGYDQETQYF. CDR3 sequence (DNA): TGTGCCAGCAGCCGCGGGTATGACCAAGAGACCCAGTACTTC.

V gene TRBV4-1 combines with J gene TRBJ2-5, with 9 bases fitting TRBD2. The germline V gene encodes CDR1 MGHRA and CDR2 YSYEKL. The CDR3 runs 16 residues. V lost 3 bases to trimming and J lost 5 bases; unmatched junction nucleotides: 10. CDR3 loop: CASSHGWTSVGETQYF. Here the CDR3 DNA reads TGCGCCAGCAGCCATGGGTGGACTAGCGTCGGGGAGACCCAGTACTTC.

This clonotype was counted many times. The rearrangement links TRBV5-1 to TRBJ2-7, with D hard to call. Germline-derived CDR1 and CDR2 are SGHRS and YFSETQ. This CDR3 spans 13 amino acids. Trimming pared 1 base from V and 6 bases from J, leaving 11 bases between. In nucleotides, the CDR3 is TGCGCCAGCAGCTTGACTGCATCCGCCGAGCAGTACTTC. Translation: CASSLTASAEQYF.

This chain links TRBV12-3 or TRBV12-4 with TRBJ1-2; no clear D gene. There are 14 residues in the CDR3. V dropped 2 bases and J dropped 3 bases, with 10 bases sitting between them. CDR3 in amino acids: CASSLRVPYYGYTF. For the CDR3, the DNA is TGTGCCAGCAGTTTACGGGTTCCATACTATGGCTACACCTTC.

V usage is TRBV7-3 and J usage is TRBJ2-3; maybe TRBD2 (5 bases). Germline V lookup: CDR1 SGHTA, CDR2 FQGTGA. The germline V and J ends were trimmed by 0 bases and 5 bases, with 12 bases remaining between them. The CDR3 runs to 15 residues. Here the CDR3 reads CASSLTPGFQDTQYF. The CDR3 DNA reads as TGTGCCAGCAGCTTAACTCCGGGGTTTCAAGATACGCAGTATTTT.

This clonotype was picked up a small number of times. J is TRBJ1-2 and V is TRBV3-1; 8 bases fit TRBD1. The CDR3 extends over 15 amino acids. Losses at the gene ends were 5 bases for V and 3 bases for J; bases not matched to a gene: 8. Germline CDR1 reads LGHDT; CDR2 reads YNNKEL (reference sequence). The CDR3 here is CASSETGVEYYGYTF. The CDR3 bases are TGTGCCAGCAGCGAGACAGGGGTTGAATACTATGGCTACACCTTC.

In its sample, this clonotype was seen a few times. V is TRBV5-8 and J is TRBJ1-5; 8 bases are shared with TRBD1. Trimming took 1 base from V and 7 from J; bases not matched to a gene: 10. The CDR3 sequence is 16 residues long. CDR1 and CDR2 (germline): SGHTS, YDEGEE. The CDR3 is CASSLLQGGLGQPQHF. The CDR3 DNA is TGTGCCAGCAGCTTGTTACAGGGGGGACTGGGGCAGCCCCAGCATTTT.